This T cell receptor (beta chain) was sequenced for a study of blood T cell repertoires in COVID-19. The wider study: T cells, B-cell-depleted T cells, or PBMCs supplied cDNA or gDNA.

Data came from immunoSEQ multiplex PCR; TCRdb stores just in-frame clones and leaves some out. This sample has around 250,000 clones; around four fifths occur once, and the top ten carry about 1.9%. The CDR3 extends over 15 amino acids. Looked up from germline, CDR1 is MGHRA and CDR2 is YSYEKL. The ends were cut back, 0 bases at V and 3 bases at J, with 11 bases in the middle. This chain joins TRBV4-1 and TRBJ1-1; no firm D call. The sequence came from a man aged 25-40 years who had recovered from COVID-19. The sample taken for sequencing was peripheral blood. CDR3 nucleotides: TGCGCCAGCAGCCAAGAGTTGGCCCAATACACTGAAGCTTTCTTT. Residues: CASSQELAQYTEAFF.